This TCR beta chain emerged from a study of T cells in Graves' hyperthyroidism and ophthalmopathy (dated 2019 in TCRdb). About the investigation overall: Peripheral blood was collected at initial diagnosis, before any treatment. Prospective prediction of ophthalmopathy was tested in an independent validation cohort of 18 hyperthyroidism patients and 17 patients who later progressed to ophthalmopathy. TCR Vbeta CDR3 sequencing of approximately 140 peripheral blood samples (roughly 41 ophthalmopathy, 75 hyperthyroidism and around 17 progressor patients) is reported in the paper. After sampling, hyperthyroidism patients received methimazole starting at 30 mg daily, and ophthalmopathy patients received high-dose intravenous methylprednisolone. For training and testing, the 100 or so patients in the discovery cohort were randomly divided in a 7:3 ratio. Thyroid tissue and blood T-cell repertoires from several Graves' hyperthyroidism patients were also compared in the study. TCR V-J signatures able to tell the groups apart were searched for in a discovery cohort of 100 patients, of whom more than 40 had Graves' ophthalmopathy and roughly 57 had stable Graves' hyperthyroidism. Broader findings and caveats from the paper: Most expanded thyroid clonotypes (frequency above 0.001) were also found in blood, which suggests that blood repertoires may mirror thyroid immune responses. Ophthalmopathy was separated from stable hyperthyroidism by a 13 V-J signature model, with 85% to 90% sensitivity and 81% to 83% specificity obtained in cross-validation and 80%/75% obtained in testing. No statistical method was used to fix the sample size in advance, and group allocation was not hidden from the investigators. During validation, the model predicted progression to ophthalmopathy a median of around six months ahead of onset, with 70.59% sensitivity and 72% to 85% specificity.

A patient counted as having stable Graves' hyperthyroidism if no progression to ophthalmopathy occurred over 18 months of follow-up. The hyperthyroidism patients were between 18 and 65 years old and newly diagnosed, with a disease duration of less than 2 months. Any patient with an uncontrolled infection, another autoimmune disease, pregnancy or lactation was excluded. Diagnoses were established on the basis of clinical symptoms, serum thyroxine and TRAb, thyroid ultrasound, and orbital computed tomography. PBMCs were separated from roughly 9.6 ml of fresh peripheral blood using Ficoll-Paque density gradient centrifugation. Total RNA was extracted using Trizol reagent, and RNA quality was assessed on an Agilent 2100 Bioanalyzer. In the case of this clonotype: The target of this receptor is not known. Per-base qualities were not stored, and no clone one base away is much larger.

Amplification of TCR beta CDR3 regions was carried out from RNA transcripts. For the first round of RT-PCR on the TCR CDR3, the HTBI primer set was used together with the Qiagen OneStep RT-PCR kit. Libraries were constructed in a second round of multiplex PCR, after which size selection and purification were performed. Paired-end sequencing of the libraries was performed with 100 bp reads on an Illumina HiSeq2000. The study's own analysis went as follows. SOAPnuke was used to process the raw data, removing reads that contained adapters or uncalled bases, had a mean Phred below 15, or lacked an exact match to the constant primer or identifier. COPE v1.2.5 was used to merge the high-quality paired reads, and each unique nucleotide sequence was defined as a clonotype. MiTCR v1.1 was used to align clonotypes to the IMGT TRBV, TRBD and TRBJ reference segments. The analysis was restricted to V-J combinations with a frequency above 0.0001, which together covered about 99% of the repertoires. The TCS score was defined as the ratio of F50 (clonal expansion) to E x V (chaos), calculated using BLOSUM62-based TCRdist between CDR3 peptides within each V-J. Welch's t-statistics and random forest reduced some 510 V-J features to 10 to 15, which were used in a naive Bayes classifier (R e1071). Thyroid-blood repertoire similarity was quantified with the Morisita-Horn index. TCRdb reprocessing: public reads trimmed at Q25 with fastp, clones called with MiXCR, in-frame beta chains kept. Rows with a matching CDR3 protein are joined into one entry that keeps the most common DNA and genes. None of the V and J calls come from the authors' own analysis; TCRdb made them. The sample records some 800,000 distinct CDR3 sequences, about two fifths of which are singletons. Of the sample, 7.5% to 9.5% is held by the ten largest clones.

The CDR3 measures 15 amino acids from cysteine to phenylalanine. The retained sequence is limited to the CDR3, 45 bases, with the frame set at the first base. V lost 6 bases and J lost 1 base, and the count of bases not matched to a germline gene is 9. This clonotype originated in a man aged 18 to 29 with Graves' hyperthyroidism. The rearrangement combines TRBV12-3 or TRBV12-4 with TRBJ2-7; 7 middle bases align to TRBD1. The sample was blood. The bases are TGTGCCAGCAGCCTTGGGACAGCGGATTCCTACGAGCAGTACTTC. Its coded protein is CASSLGTADSYEQYF.